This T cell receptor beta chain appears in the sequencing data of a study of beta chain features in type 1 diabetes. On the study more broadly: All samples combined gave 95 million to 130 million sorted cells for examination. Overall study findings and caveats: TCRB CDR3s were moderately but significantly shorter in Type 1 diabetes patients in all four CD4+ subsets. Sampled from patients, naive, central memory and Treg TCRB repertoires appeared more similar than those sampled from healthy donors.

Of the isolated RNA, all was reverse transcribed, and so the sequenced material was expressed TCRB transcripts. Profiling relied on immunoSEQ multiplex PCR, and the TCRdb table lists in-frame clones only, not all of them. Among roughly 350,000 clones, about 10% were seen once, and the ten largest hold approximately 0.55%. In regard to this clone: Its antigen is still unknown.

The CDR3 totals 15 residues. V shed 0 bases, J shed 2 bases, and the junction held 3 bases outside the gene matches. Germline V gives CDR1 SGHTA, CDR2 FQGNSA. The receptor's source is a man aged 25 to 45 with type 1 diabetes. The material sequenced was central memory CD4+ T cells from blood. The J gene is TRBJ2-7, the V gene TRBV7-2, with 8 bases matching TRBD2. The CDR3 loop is CASSLASGETYEQYF. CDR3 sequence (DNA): TGTGCCAGCAGCTTAGCTAGCGGGGAAACCTACGAGCAGTACTTC. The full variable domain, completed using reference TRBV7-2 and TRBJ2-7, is GAGVSQSPSNKVTEKGKDVELRCDPISGHTALYWYRQSLGQGLEFLIYFQGNSAPDKSGLPSDRFSAERTGGSVSTLTIQRTQQEDSAVYLCASSLASGETYEQYFGPGTRLTVT.